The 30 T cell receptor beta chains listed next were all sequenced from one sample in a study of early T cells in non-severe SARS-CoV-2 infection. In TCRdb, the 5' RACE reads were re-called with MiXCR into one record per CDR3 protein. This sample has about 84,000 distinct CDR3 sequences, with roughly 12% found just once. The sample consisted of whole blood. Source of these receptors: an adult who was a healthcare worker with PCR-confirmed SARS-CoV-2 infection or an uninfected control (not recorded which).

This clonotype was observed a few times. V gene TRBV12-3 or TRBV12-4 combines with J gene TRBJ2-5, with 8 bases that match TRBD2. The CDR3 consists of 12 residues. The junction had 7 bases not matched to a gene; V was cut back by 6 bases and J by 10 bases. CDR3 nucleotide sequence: TGTGCCAGCAGCCTACCGGGGGGGGACCAGTACTTC. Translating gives CASSLPGGDQYF.

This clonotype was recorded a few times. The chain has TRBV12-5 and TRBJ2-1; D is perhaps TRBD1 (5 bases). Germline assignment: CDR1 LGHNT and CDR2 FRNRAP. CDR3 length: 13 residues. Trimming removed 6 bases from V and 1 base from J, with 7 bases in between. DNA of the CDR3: TGTGCTAGTGGGGACATATCCTACAATGAGCAGTTCTTC. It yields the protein CASGDISYNEQFF.

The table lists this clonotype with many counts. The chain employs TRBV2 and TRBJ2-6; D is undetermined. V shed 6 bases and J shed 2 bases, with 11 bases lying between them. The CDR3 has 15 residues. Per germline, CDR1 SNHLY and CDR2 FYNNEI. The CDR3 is CASSVGSAGANVLTF. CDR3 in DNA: TGTGCCAGCAGCGTGGGATCGGCTGGGGCCAACGTCCTGACTTTC.

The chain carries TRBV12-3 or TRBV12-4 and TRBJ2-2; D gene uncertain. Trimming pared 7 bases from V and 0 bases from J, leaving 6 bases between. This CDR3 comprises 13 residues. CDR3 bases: TGTGCCAGCATCCTCACGAACACCGGGGAGCTGTTTTTT. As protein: CASILTNTGELFF.

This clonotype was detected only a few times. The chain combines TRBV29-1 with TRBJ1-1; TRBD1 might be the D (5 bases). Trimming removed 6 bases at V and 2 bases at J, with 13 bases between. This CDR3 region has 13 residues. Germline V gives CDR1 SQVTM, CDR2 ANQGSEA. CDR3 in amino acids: CSVVGRLNTEAFF. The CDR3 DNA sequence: TGCAGCGTCGTGGGACGGCTTAACACTGAAGCTTTCTTT.

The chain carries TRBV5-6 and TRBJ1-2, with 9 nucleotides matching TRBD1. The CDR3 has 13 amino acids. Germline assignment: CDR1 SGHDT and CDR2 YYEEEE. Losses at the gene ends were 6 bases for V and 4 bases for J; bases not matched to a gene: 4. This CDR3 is CASKLDRGYGYTF. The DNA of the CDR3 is TGTGCCAGCAAACTGGACAGGGGCTATGGCTACACCTTC.

The chain's CDR3 is CASSLRTSGRAGNEQFF. The CDR3 nucleotides are TGTGCCAGCAGTTTGCGGACTAGCGGGAGGGCCGGGAATGAGCAGTTCTTC. V and J are TRBV12-3 or TRBV12-4 and TRBJ2-1; 15 nucleotides agree with TRBD2. The CDR3 is 17 residues long. The junction had 7 bases not matched to a gene; V was cut back by 3 bases and J by 7 bases.

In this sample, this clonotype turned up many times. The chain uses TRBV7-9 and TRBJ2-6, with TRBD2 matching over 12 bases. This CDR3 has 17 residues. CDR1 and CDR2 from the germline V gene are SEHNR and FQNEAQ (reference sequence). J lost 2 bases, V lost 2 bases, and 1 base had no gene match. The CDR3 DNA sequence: TGTGCCAGCAGCTTACTAGCGGGAGGGCCTGGGGCCAACGTCCTGACTTTC. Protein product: CASSLLAGGPGANVLTF.

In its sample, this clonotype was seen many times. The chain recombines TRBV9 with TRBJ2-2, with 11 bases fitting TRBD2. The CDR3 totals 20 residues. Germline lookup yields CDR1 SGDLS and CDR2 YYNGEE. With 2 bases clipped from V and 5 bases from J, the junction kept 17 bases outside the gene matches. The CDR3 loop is CASSVASGRKIIKGTGELFF. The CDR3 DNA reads TGTGCCAGCAGCGTGGCTAGCGGGAGGAAGATCATCAAGGGGACCGGGGAGCTGTTTTTT.

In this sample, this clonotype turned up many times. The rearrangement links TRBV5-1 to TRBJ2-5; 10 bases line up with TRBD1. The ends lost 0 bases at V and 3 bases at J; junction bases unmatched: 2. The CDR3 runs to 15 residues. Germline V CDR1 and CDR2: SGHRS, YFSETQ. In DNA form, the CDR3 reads TGCGCCAGCAGCTTGGAAGGGACAGGGGAAGAGACCCAGTACTTC. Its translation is CASSLEGTGEETQYF.

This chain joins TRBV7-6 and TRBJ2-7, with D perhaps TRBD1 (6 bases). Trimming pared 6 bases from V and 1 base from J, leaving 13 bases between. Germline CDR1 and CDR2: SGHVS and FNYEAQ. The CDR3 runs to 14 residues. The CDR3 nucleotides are TGTGCCAGCAGTCGCGACAGGCTTTCCTACGAGCAGTACTTC. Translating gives CASSRDRLSYEQYF.

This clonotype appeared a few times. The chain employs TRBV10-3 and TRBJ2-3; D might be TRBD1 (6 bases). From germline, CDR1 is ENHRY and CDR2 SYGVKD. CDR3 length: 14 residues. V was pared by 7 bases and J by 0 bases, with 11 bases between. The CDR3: CAITLGGSTDTQYF. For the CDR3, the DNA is TGTGCCATCACCCTAGGGGGAAGCACAGATACGCAGTATTTT.

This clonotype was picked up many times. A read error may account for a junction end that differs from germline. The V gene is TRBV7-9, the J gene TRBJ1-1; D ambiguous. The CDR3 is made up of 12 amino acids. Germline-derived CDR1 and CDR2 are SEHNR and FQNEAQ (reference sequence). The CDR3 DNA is TGTGCCAGCAGCTTAGGGCGACCTGAGCCGATCTTT. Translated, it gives CASSLGRPEPIF.

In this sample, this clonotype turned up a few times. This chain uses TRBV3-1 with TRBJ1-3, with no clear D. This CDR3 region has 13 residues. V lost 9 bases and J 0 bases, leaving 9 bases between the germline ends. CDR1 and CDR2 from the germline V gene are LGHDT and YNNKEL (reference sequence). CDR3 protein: CASLSRSGNTIYF. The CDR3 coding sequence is TGTGCCAGTCTGTCCCGCTCTGGAAACACCATATATTTT.

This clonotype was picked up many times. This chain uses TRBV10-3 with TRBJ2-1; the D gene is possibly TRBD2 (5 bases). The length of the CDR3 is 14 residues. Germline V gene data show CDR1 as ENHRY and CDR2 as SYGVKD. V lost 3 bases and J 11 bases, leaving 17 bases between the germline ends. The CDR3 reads CAISETGVSVKQFF. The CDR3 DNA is TGTGCCATCAGTGAAACCGGGGTTTCTGTGAAGCAGTTCTTC.

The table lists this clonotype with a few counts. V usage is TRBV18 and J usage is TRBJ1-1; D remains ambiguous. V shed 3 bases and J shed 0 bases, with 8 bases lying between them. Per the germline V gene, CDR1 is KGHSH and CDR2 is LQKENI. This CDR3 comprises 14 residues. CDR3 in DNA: TGTGCCAGCTCACCTAGGAGTCTGAACACTGAAGCTTTCTTT. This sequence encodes CASSPRSLNTEAFF.

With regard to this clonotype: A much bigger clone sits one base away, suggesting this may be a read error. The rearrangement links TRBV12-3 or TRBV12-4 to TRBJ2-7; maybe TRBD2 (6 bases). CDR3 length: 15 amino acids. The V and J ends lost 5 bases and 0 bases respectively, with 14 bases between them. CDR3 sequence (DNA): TGTGCCAGCAGTGGGACTCCACCCGCCTCCTACGAGCAGTACTTC. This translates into CASSGTPPASYEQYF.

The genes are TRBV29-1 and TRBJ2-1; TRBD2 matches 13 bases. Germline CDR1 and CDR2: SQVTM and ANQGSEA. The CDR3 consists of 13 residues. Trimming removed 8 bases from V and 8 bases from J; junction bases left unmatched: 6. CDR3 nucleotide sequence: TGCAGCTCGACTAGCGGGGGGTTTGATGAGCAGTTCTTC. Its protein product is CSSTSGGFDEQFF.

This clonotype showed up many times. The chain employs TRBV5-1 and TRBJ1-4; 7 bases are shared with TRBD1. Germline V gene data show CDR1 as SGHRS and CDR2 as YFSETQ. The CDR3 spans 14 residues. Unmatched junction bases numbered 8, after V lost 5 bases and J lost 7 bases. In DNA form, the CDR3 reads TGCGCCAGCAGGCCCGGGACAGAGGGTGAAAAACTGTTTTTT. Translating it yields CASRPGTEGEKLFF.

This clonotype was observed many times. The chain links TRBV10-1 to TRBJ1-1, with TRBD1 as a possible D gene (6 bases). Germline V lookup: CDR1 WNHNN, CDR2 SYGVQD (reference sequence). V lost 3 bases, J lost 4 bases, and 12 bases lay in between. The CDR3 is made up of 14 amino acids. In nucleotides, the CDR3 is TGCGCCAGCAGTGATGGTGGGGGCGGCACTGAAGCTTTCTTT. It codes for CASSDGGGGTEAFF.

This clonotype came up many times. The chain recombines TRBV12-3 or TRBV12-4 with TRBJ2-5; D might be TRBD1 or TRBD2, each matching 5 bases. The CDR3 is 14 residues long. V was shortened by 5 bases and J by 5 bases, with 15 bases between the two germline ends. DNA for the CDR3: TGTGCCAGCAGTCCGGGACCGTGGGAGGAGACCCAGTACTTC. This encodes CASSPGPWEETQYF.

CDR3 bases: TGCAGTGCTAGACCCGTGGCGGTCCAAGAGACCCAGTACTTC. Amino acid sequence: CSARPVAVQETQYF. This chain links TRBV20-1 with TRBJ2-5; D not resolved. The CDR3 has 14 amino acids. Germline V gene data show CDR1 as DFQATT and CDR2 as SNEGSKA (reference sequence). V was trimmed by 2 bases and J by 1 base, leaving 11 bases between them.

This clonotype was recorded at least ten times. The CDR3 sequence: CASSFRGRRGIGELFF. The DNA for the CDR3 is TGTGCCAGCAGCTTCAGGGGGCGCCGCGGGATCGGGGAGCTGTTTTTT. The chain couples TRBV11-3 to TRBJ2-2; 8 bases line up with TRBD1. The CDR3 has 16 residues. V trimming: 3 bases; J trimming: 7 bases; junction bases outside the gene matches: 10. CDR1 is SGHNT, CDR2 YENEEA, per germline.

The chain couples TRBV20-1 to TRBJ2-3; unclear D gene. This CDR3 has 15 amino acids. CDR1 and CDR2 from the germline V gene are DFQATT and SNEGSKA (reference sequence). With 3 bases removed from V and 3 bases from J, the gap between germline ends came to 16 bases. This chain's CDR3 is CSARPTPRPTDTQYF. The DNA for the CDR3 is TGCAGTGCTAGGCCCACCCCTAGGCCGACAGATACGCAGTATTTT.

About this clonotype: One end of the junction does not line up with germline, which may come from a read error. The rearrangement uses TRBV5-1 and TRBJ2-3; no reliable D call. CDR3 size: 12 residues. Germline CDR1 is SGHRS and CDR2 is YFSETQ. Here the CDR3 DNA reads TGCGCCAACAGCCAACACACAGATACGCAGTATTTT. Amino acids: CANSQHTDTQYF.

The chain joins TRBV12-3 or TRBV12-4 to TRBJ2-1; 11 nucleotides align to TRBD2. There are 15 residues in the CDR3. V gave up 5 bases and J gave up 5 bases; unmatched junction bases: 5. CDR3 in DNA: TGTGCCAGCAGTCTTAGCGGGGGGGCCCACAATGAGCAGTTCTTC. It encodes CASSLSGGAHNEQFF.

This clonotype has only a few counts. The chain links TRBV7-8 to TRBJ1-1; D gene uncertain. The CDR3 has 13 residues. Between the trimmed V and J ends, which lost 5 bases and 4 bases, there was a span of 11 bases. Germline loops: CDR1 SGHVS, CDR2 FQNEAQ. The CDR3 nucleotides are TGTGCCAGCAGCCCACGACCCAGCACTGAAGCTTTCTTT. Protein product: CASSPRPSTEAFF.

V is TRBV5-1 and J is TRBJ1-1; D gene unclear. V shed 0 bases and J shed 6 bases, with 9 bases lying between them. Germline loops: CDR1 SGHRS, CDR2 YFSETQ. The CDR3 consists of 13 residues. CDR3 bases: TGCGCCAGCAGCTTGGAACTGCAGCCTGAAGCTTTCTTT. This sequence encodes CASSLELQPEAFF. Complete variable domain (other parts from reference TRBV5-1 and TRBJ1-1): KAGVTQTPRYLIKTRGQQVTLSCSPISGHRSVSWYQQTPGQGLQFLFEYFSETQRNKGNFPGRFSGRQFSNSRSEMNVSTLELGDSALYLCASSLELQPEAFFGQGTRLTVV.

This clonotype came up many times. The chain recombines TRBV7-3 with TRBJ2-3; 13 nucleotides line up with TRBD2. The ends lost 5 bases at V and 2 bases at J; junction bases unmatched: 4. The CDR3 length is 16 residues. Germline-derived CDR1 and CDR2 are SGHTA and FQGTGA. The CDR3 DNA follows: TGTGCCAGCAGCCTAGGGACTAGCGGGGCCACAGATACGCAGTATTTT. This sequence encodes CASSLGTSGATDTQYF.

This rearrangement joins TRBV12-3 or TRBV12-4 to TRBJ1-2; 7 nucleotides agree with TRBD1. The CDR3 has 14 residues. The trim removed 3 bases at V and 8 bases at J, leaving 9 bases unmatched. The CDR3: CASSLGTTGNGYTF. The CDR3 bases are TGTGCCAGCAGTTTGGGAACGACAGGGAACGGCTACACCTTC.